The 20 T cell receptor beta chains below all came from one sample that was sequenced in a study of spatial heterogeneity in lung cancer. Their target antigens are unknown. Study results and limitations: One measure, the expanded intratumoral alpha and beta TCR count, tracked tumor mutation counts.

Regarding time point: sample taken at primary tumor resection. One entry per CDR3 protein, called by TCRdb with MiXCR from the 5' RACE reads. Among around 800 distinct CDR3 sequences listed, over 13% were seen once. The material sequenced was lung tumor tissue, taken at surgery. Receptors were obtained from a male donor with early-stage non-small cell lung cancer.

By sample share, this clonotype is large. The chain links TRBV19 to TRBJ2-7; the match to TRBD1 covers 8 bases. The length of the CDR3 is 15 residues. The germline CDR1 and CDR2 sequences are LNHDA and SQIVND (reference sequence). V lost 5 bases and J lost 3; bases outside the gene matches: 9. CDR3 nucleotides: TGTGCCAGTAGTCCGTCGGGAACAGGGGGCTACGAGCAGTACTTC. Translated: CASSPSGTGGYEQYF.

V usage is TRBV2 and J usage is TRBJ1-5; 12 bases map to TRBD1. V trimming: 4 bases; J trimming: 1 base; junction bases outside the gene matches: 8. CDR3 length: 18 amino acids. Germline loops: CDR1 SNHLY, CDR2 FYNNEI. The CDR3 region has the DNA TGTGCCAGCAGTGCCGGGACAGGGGGCGCCGGGAGCAATCAGCCCCAGCATTTT. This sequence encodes CASSAGTGGAGSNQPQHF.

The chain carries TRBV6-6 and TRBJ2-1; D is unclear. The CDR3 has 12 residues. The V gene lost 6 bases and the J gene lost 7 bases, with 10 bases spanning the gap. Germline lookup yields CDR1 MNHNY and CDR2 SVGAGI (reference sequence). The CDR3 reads CASSPTANEQFF. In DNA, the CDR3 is TGTGCCAGCAGCCCTACTGCGAATGAGCAGTTCTTC.

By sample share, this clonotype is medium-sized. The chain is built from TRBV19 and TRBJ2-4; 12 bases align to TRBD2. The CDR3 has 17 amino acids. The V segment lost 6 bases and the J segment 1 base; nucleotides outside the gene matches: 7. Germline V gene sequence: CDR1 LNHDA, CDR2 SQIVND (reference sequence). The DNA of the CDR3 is TGTGCCAGTAGGCAGACTAGCGGGAGCTCGGCCAAAAACATTCAGTACTTC. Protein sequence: CASRQTSGSSAKNIQYF.

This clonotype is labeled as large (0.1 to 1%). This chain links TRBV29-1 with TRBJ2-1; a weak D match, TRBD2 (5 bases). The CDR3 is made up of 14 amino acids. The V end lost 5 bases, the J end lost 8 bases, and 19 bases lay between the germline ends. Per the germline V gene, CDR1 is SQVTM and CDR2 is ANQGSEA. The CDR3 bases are TGCAGCGTTTGTTCGGACTTCCTTTCGTATGAGCAGTTCTTC. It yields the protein CSVCSDFLSYEQFF.

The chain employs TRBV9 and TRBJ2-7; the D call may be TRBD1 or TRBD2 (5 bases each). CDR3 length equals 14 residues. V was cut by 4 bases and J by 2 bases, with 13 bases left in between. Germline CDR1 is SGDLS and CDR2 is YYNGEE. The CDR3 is CASSPGTSPYEQYF. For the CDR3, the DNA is TGTGCCAGCAGCCCCGGGACGTCGCCCTACGAGCAGTACTTC. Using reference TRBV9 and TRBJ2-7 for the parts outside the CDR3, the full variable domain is DSGVTQTPKHLITATGQRVTLRCSPRSGDLSVYWYQQSLDQGLQFLIQYYNGEERAKGNILERFSAQQFPDLHSELNLSSLELGDSALYFCASSPGTSPYEQYFGPGTRLTVT.

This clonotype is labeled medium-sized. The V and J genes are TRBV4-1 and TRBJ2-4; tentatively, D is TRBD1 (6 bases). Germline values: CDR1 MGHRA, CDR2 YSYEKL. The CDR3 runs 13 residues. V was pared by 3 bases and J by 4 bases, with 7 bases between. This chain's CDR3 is CASSHGQKNIQYF. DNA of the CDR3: TGCGCCAGCAGCCACGGACAGAAAAACATTCAGTACTTC.

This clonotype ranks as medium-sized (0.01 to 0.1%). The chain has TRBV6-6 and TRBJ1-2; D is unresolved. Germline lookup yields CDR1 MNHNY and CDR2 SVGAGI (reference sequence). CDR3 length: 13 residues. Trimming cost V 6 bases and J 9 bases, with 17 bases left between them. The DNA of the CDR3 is TGTGCCAGCAGCCCGGCAGGAGGAAGGAGCTACACCTTC. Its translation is CASSPAGGRSYTF.

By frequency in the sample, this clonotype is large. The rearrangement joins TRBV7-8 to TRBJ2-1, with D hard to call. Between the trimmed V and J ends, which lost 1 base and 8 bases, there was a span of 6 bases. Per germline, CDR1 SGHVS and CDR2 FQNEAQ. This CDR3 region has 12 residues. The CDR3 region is CASSLVGYEQFF. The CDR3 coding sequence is TGTGCCAGCAGCTTAGTGGGTTATGAGCAGTTCTTC.

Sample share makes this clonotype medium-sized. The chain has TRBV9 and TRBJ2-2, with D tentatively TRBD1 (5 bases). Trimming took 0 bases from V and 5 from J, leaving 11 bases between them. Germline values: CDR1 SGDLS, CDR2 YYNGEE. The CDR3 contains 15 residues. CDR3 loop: CASSVDRIGTGELFF. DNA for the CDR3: TGTGCCAGCAGCGTAGACAGGATTGGGACCGGGGAGCTGTTTTTT.

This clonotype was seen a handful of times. For the CDR3, the DNA is TGTGCCACCAGTGCCGTCCGCCGCCGGGACAGGGCCACTGAAGCTTTCTTT. It yields the protein CATSAVRRRDRATEAFF. The chain couples TRBV24-1 to TRBJ1-1, with TRBD1 matching over 9 bases. The germline gives CDR1 KGHDR, CDR2 SFDVKD. After removal of 5 bases from V and 4 bases from J, the junction contained 13 bases not matched to a gene. This CDR3 has 17 amino acids.

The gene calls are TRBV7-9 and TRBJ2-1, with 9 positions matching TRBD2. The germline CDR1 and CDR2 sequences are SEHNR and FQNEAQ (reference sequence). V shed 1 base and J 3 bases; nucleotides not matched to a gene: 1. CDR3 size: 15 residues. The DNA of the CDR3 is TGTGCCAGCAGCTTAGGAGCGGGGGGCTACAATGAGCAGTTCTTC. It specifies CASSLGAGGYNEQFF.

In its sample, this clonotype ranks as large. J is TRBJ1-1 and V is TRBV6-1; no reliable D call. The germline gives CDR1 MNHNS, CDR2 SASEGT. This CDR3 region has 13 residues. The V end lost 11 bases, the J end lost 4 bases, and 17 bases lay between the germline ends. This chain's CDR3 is CAAGRDSGTEAFF. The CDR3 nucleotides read TGTGCCGCCGGTAGGGATTCAGGCACTGAAGCTTTCTTT.

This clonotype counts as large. CDR3 sequence: CSAPGTAFENEQFF. CDR3 DNA: TGCAGTGCTCCGGGGACTGCGTTTGAGAATGAGCAGTTCTTC. The rearrangement joins TRBV20-1 to TRBJ2-1, with D maybe TRBD2 (6 bases). The V gene lost 5 bases and the J gene lost 7 bases, with 18 bases spanning the gap. Germline CDR1 and CDR2: DFQATT and SNEGSKA (reference sequence). The CDR3 extends over 14 amino acids.

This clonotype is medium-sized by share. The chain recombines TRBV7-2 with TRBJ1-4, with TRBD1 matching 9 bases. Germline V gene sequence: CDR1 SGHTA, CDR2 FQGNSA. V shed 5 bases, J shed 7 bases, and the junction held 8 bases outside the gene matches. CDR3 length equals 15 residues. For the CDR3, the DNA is TGTGCCAGCAGCCGGGGGGGACAGGGTTTTGAAAAACTGTTTTTT. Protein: CASSRGGQGFEKLFF.

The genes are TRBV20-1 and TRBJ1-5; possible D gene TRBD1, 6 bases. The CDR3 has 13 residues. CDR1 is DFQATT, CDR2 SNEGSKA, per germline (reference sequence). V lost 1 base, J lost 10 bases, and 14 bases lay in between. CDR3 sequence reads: CSARVGAQTPQHF. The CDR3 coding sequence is TGCAGTGCTAGAGTGGGGGCTCAGACTCCCCAGCATTTT.

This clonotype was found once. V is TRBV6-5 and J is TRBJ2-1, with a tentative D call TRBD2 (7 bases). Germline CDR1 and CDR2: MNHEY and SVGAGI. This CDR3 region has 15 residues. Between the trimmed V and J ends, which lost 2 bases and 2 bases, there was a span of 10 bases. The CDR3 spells CASSYRGGTYNEQFF. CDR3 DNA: TGTGCCAGCAGTTACAGGGGGGGGACCTACAATGAGCAGTTCTTC.

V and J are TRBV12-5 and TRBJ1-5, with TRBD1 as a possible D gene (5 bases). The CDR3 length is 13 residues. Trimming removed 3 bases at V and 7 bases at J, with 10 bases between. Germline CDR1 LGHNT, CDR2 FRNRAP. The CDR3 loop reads CASGFKGEQPQHF. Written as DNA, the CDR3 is TGTGCTAGTGGTTTTAAAGGGGAACAGCCCCAGCATTTT.

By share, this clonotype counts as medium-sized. Written as DNA, the CDR3 is TGTGCCAGCAGTTTGAGGGGCCCAGATACGCAGTATTTT. Its translation: CASSLRGPDTQYF. The rearrangement uses TRBV12-3 or TRBV12-4 and TRBJ2-3, with D perhaps matching TRBD1 or TRBD2 (5 bases each). The length of the CDR3 is 13 residues. The V end was cut by 3 bases, the J end by 4 bases, with 8 bases between.

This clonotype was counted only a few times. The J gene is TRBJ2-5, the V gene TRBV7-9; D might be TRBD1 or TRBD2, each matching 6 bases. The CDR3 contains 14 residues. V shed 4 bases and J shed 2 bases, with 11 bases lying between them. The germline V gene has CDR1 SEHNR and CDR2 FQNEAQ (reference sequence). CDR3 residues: CASSYEGGQETQYF. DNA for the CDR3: TGTGCCAGCAGCTACGAGGGGGGACAAGAGACCCAGTACTTC.